This entry lists 17 T cell receptor beta chains sequenced from one sample in a study of blood T cell repertoires in COVID-19 (dated by TCRdb to 2018 to 2021). Libraries were built with the immunoSEQ multiplex PCR assay. Not all clones reach the TCRdb copy of this immuneACCESS table, which keeps in-frame sequences only. Checked studies attribute under half of the gap to unresolved V genes and leave the rest unexplained. In all, the sample holds some 240,000 clones, and about 80% of those were seen once. The ten biggest clones cover 3.4% of the sample. The material sequenced was PBMCs or T cells enriched from blood (not recorded which). The receptors originated from a man between 45 and 60 years old who had recovered from COVID-19.

The chain links TRBV18 to TRBJ2-7, with D possibly being TRBD1 (5 bases). V lost 0 bases and J 0 bases, leaving 6 bases between the germline ends. Germline V lookup: CDR1 KGHSH, CDR2 LQKENI. The CDR3 loop spans 14 amino acids. CDR3 residues: CASSPPQVSYEQYF. The CDR3 nucleotides read TGTGCCAGCTCACCACCACAGGTCTCCTACGAGCAGTACTTC.

The V and J genes are TRBV7-2 and TRBJ1-2, with D hard to call. The CDR3 has 11 residues. Trimming cost V 7 bases and J 7 bases, with 10 bases left between them. CDR1 is SGHTA and CDR2 is FQGNSA in the germline V gene. The CDR3 region has the DNA TGTGCCAGCACCCTAGTTGGTGGCTACACCTTC. Translated, it gives CASTLVGGYTF.

The chain couples TRBV28 to TRBJ1-2; D is unclear. The germline V and J ends were trimmed by 5 bases and 1 base, with 8 bases remaining between them. In germline, CDR1 is MDHEN, CDR2 SYDVKM. The CDR3 is 13 residues long. DNA for the CDR3: TGTGCCAGCAGTAGAGCGGGTAACTATGGCTACACCTTC. This codes for CASSRAGNYGYTF.

CDR3 loop: CASSYQGSNTEAFF. For the CDR3, the DNA is TGTGCCAGCAGTTACCAGGGAAGTAACACTGAAGCTTTCTTT. The rearrangement links TRBV6-5 to TRBJ1-1, with a possible D match to TRBD1 (5 bases). The germline V gene has CDR1 MNHEY and CDR2 SVGAGI. The CDR3 covers 14 residues. V was trimmed by 2 bases and J by 2 bases, leaving 9 bases between them.

The chain employs TRBV2 and TRBJ1-1; 9 nucleotides match TRBD1. The germline V gene encodes CDR1 SNHLY and CDR2 FYNNEI. Trimming cost V 3 bases and J 3 bases; bases outside gene matches: 5. CDR3 length equals 15 residues. The CDR3 is CASSDGGQGHTEAFF. The CDR3 DNA reads TGTGCCAGCAGTGACGGGGGACAGGGACACACTGAAGCTTTCTTT.

The chain employs TRBV4-1 and TRBJ2-2; 9 bases agree with TRBD1. Trimming removed 3 bases from V and 5 bases from J; junction bases left unmatched: 4. This CDR3 is built from 15 residues. The germline V gene encodes CDR1 MGHRA and CDR2 YSYEKL. CDR3 amino acids: CASSQTGGRTGELFF. CDR3 sequence (DNA): TGCGCCAGCAGCCAGACAGGGGGAAGAACCGGGGAGCTGTTTTTT.

V is TRBV4-1 and J is TRBJ1-4; TRBD1 is a possible D gene (6 bases). Germline loops: CDR1 MGHRA, CDR2 YSYEKL. Trimming took off 4 bases at V and 6 bases at J, with 9 bases between the two ends. This CDR3 region has 13 residues. The CDR3 DNA reads TGCGCCAGCAGCCTCCAGGGGTATGAAAAACTGTTTTTT. As protein: CASSLQGYEKLFF.

This clone has a single count. This chain joins TRBV29-1 and TRBJ1-2; D might be TRBD1 (5 bases). V lost 3 bases to trimming and J lost 5 bases, with 10 bases between them. The length of the CDR3 is 12 residues. The germline V gene encodes CDR1 SQVTM and CDR2 ANQGSEA. CDR3: CSVDQGGYGYTF. CDR3 coding DNA: TGCAGCGTTGATCAGGGAGGGTATGGCTACACCTTC.

This chain connects TRBV30 to TRBJ2-3, with TRBD2 identical over 7 bases. The germline V gene encodes CDR1 GTSNPN and CDR2 SVGIG (reference sequence). The CDR3 is 12 amino acids. The V and J ends lost 4 bases and 6 bases, in that order; junction bases with no gene match: 4. The CDR3, as DNA: TGTGCCTGGAATAGACTAGCCGATACGCAGTATTTT. Translating gives CAWNRLADTQYF.

The V gene is TRBV9, the J gene TRBJ1-4, with a possible D match to TRBD1 (6 bases). V was shortened by 3 bases and J by 3 bases, with 18 bases between the two germline ends. The germline CDR1 and CDR2 sequences are SGDLS and YYNGEE. This CDR3 is built from 17 residues. The CDR3 DNA sequence: TGTGCCAGCAGCGCCACGCCTGGGGGGGCTCCTAATGAAAAACTGTTTTTT. This codes for CASSATPGGAPNEKLFF.

The chain links TRBV19 to TRBJ1-4; TRBD1 might be the D (6 bases). Trimming removed 5 bases from V and 3 bases from J, with 19 bases in between. Germline assignment: CDR1 LNHDA and CDR2 SQIVND (reference sequence). This CDR3 has 17 amino acids. The CDR3 sequence: CASSPPGGQFANEKLFF. In nucleotides, the CDR3 is TGTGCCAGTAGTCCGCCCGGTGGACAGTTCGCTAATGAAAAACTGTTTTTT.

This clone turned up a few times. The chain employs TRBV19 and TRBJ1-3; D unresolved. This CDR3 is 14 amino acids long. Germline lookup yields CDR1 LNHDA and CDR2 SQIVND (reference sequence). V lost 5 bases to trimming and J lost 0 bases, with 8 bases between them. The CDR3 loop reads CASSPPGSGNTIYF. The CDR3 DNA is TGTGCCAGTAGTCCCCCGGGCTCTGGAAACACCATATATTTT.

This chain joins TRBV20-1 and TRBJ2-1; 10 nucleotides match TRBD2. From germline, CDR1 is DFQATT and CDR2 SNEGSKA (reference sequence). The CDR3 length is 15 residues. J was trimmed by 9 bases and V by 3 bases; bases with no gene match: 11. CDR3 DNA sequence: TGCAGTGCTAGTTGGAGCGGGAGGGGCAGGAGTGAGCAGTTCTTC. Its translation is CSASWSGRGRSEQFF.

The V and J genes are TRBV19 and TRBJ2-2, with a weak D call TRBD1 (5 bases). This CDR3 has 15 residues. The V gene's germline CDR1 is LNHDA and CDR2 SQIVND (reference sequence). Trimming took 1 base from V and 4 from J, leaving 10 bases between them. In nucleotides, the CDR3 is TGTGCCAGTAGTATAGGACAGATAGTCACCGGGGAGCTGTTTTTT. It yields the protein CASSIGQIVTGELFF.

The rearrangement joins TRBV4-3 to TRBJ2-3, with TRBD1 as a possible D gene (5 bases). This CDR3 region has 16 residues. V was cut by 1 base and J by 1 base, with 12 bases left in between. Germline lookup yields CDR1 LGHNA and CDR2 YSLEER. CDR3 sequence (DNA): TGCGCCAGCAGCCAAGCAGGGCTGACTCGCACAGATACGCAGTATTTT. Amino acid sequence: CASSQAGLTRTDTQYF.

The rearrangement uses TRBV7-3 and TRBJ2-1; no definite D call. The CDR3 consists of 13 residues. The V end lost 2 bases, the J end lost 5 bases, and 7 bases lay between the germline ends. Germline CDR1 reads SGHTA; CDR2 reads FQGTGA. CDR3 bases: TGTGCCAGCAGCTTAGGGCAGAACAATGAGCAGTTCTTC. Its protein product is CASSLGQNNEQFF.

In this sample, this clone turned up once. The CDR3 here is CASSPIAGGIETQYF. For the CDR3, the DNA is TGTGCCAGCAGCCCCATCGCGGGAGGGATAGAGACCCAGTACTTC. V is TRBV7-3 and J is TRBJ2-5; TRBD2 aligns across 9 bases. J was trimmed by 4 bases and V by 5 bases; bases with no gene match: 8. This CDR3 region has 15 residues. Germline-derived CDR1 and CDR2 are SGHTA and FQGTGA.